The 16 T cell receptor beta chains reported below all come from one sample, sequenced in a study of response to subunit inactivated influenza vaccine. Each CDR3 protein is one row after TCRdb ran MiXCR on the RT-PCR reads. Seen here are approximately 500,000 distinct CDR3 sequences, 10% to 15% observed once, and the top ten hold around 13%. This specimen was PBMCs from blood, taken roughly 6 weeks after vaccination. These receptors were taken from a man in his forties or fifties who received an inactivated influenza vaccine.

This clonotype has more than one count but fewer than ten. The V call is TRBV4-3, the J call TRBJ2-2; TRBD1 or TRBD2 may be the D gene (5 bases each). This CDR3 is 20 amino acids long. Germline V gene lookup returns CDR1 LGHNA and CDR2 YSLEER. V was pared by 0 bases and J by 5 bases, with 25 bases between. The CDR3 DNA is TGCGCCAGCAGCCAAGATCTGGTGGGACGGAGGAATACAGGTACCGGGGAGCTGTTTTTT. Residues: CASSQDLVGRRNTGTGELFF.

This clonotype has ten or more counts. The chain recombines TRBV6-2 or TRBV6-3 with TRBJ2-1, with TRBD2 as a possible D gene (6 bases). CDR1 is MNHEY and CDR2 is SVGEGT in the germline V gene. Deletions cut 2 bases from V and 0 bases from J, with 26 bases between. CDR3 length equals 21 residues. The chain's CDR3 is CASSYRESGAAAWSSYNEQFF. The CDR3 DNA follows: TGTGCCAGCAGTTACCGGGAGAGCGGAGCCGCCGCCTGGAGCTCCTACAATGAGCAGTTCTTC.

This CDR3 is CASSLALRDIQYF. CDR3 nucleotides: TGTGCCAGCAGCTTAGCCCTACGAGACATTCAGTACTTC. V gene TRBV7-8 combines with J gene TRBJ2-4; no clear D gene. There are 13 residues in the CDR3. V lost 0 bases, J lost 8 bases, and 8 bases lay in between. Germline values: CDR1 SGHVS, CDR2 FQNEAQ. Supplemented by reference TRBV7-8 and TRBJ2-4, the full variable domain reads GAGVSQSPRYKVAKRGQDVALRCDPISGHVSLFWYQQALGQGPEFLTYFQNEAQLDKSGLPSDRFFAERPEGSVSTLKIQRTQQEDSAVYLCASSLALRDIQYFGAGTRLSVL.

DNA for the CDR3: TGTGCCAGCAGCCAAGATTGGGACCGTAAAGCCTCCCTCCACTTT. Its protein product is CASSQDWDRKASLHF. The chain recombines TRBV4-2 with TRBJ1-6, with a weak D call TRBD1 (5 bases). Germline-derived CDR1 and CDR2 are LGHNA and YNFKEQ. With 0 bases removed from V and 14 bases from J, the gap between germline ends came to 17 bases. The CDR3 extends over 15 amino acids.

The rearrangement joins TRBV7-6 to TRBJ2-3; D unresolved. The CDR3 has 14 amino acids. The V and J ends lost 2 bases and 3 bases respectively, with 9 bases between them. Germline-derived CDR1 and CDR2 are SGHVS and FNYEAQ. CDR3 region: CASSLKAPTDTQYF. The CDR3 DNA is TGTGCCAGCAGCTTAAAAGCCCCGACAGATACGCAGTATTTT.

A remark on this clonotype: This may be a read error, as it is one base from a much larger clone. V is TRBV12-3 or TRBV12-4 and J is TRBJ1-3, with D possibly TRBD1 on 5 matching bases. This CDR3 has 15 residues. The ends were cut back, 5 bases at V and 0 bases at J, with 11 bases in the middle. The CDR3 protein is CASSLKGTSGNTIYF. The CDR3 region has the DNA TGTGCCAGCAGTCTAAAGGGGACCTCTGGAAACACCATATATTTT.

This CDR3 is CSASDFPRDTDTQYF. DNA for the CDR3: TGCAGTGCTTCGGATTTCCCGCGGGACACAGATACGCAGTATTTT. The chain couples TRBV20-1 to TRBJ2-3; D is possibly TRBD2 (6 bases). The germline V gene encodes CDR1 DFQATT and CDR2 SNEGSKA (reference sequence). V lost 5 bases and J lost 2, with 17 bases in between. The CDR3 length is 15 residues.

This clonotype was recorded many times. The CDR3 protein is CASSASLGGNNEQFF. The CDR3 DNA is TGTGCCAGCAGCGCGTCCCTGGGGGGGAACAATGAGCAGTTCTTC. This chain joins TRBV12-3 or TRBV12-4 and TRBJ2-1; 7 bases agree with TRBD2. The CDR3 is 15 residues long. V shed 6 bases and J 5 bases; nucleotides not matched to a gene: 10.

The rearrangement uses TRBV5-5 and TRBJ2-5, with D possibly being TRBD1 (5 bases). This CDR3 has 15 amino acids. V was shortened by 0 bases and J by 2 bases, with 11 bases between the two germline ends. CDR1 and CDR2 from the germline V gene are SGHKS and YYEKEE (reference sequence). CDR3 in amino acids: CASSLDPGPQETQYF. CDR3 DNA: TGTGCCAGCAGCTTGGATCCAGGGCCGCAAGAGACCCAGTACTTC. Combining the CDR3 with reference TRBV5-5 and TRBJ2-5 gives the whole variable domain DAGVTQSPTHLIKTRGQQVTLRCSPISGHKSVSWYQQVLGQGPQFIFQYYEKEERGRGNFPDRFSARQFPNYSSELNVNALLLGDSALYLCASSLDPGPQETQYFGPGTRLLVL.

The chain links TRBV6-6 to TRBJ2-7; the D gene is possibly TRBD1 (6 bases). This CDR3 region has 12 residues. The germline V gene encodes CDR1 MNHNY and CDR2 SVGAGI (reference sequence). With 6 bases removed from V and 5 bases from J, the gap between germline ends came to 11 bases. In DNA form, the CDR3 reads TGTGCCAGCAGACAAACAGGGAACGAGCAGTACTTC. Translated: CASRQTGNEQYF.

The gene calls are TRBV28 and TRBJ2-3; 9 bases match TRBD1. Trimming took 6 bases from V and 2 from J; bases not matched to a gene: 18. Germline V gene data show CDR1 as MDHEN and CDR2 as SYDVKM. This CDR3 comprises 19 residues. The DNA of the CDR3 is TGTGCCAGCAGCTCACGAATCATCCGGGACAGGGAGTTCACAGATACGCAGTATTTT. This gives the protein CASSSRIIRDREFTDTQYF.

Details on this clonotype: Given a much more abundant clone one base away, this may be a read error. The J gene is TRBJ1-5, the V gene TRBV24-1, with no clear D. In germline, CDR1 is KGHDR, CDR2 SFDVKD. The ends were cut back, 2 bases at V and 6 bases at J, with 16 bases in the middle. The CDR3 extends over 16 amino acids. The CDR3 DNA reads TGTGCCACCAGTGATTCACAGTTCGGCAGCGGTCAGCCCCAGCATTTT. Its translation is CATSDSQFGSGQPQHF.

Notes on this clonotype: Germline and junction disagree at one end, which may indicate a read error. The chain has TRBV4-3 and TRBJ1-1; D is possibly TRBD1 (6 bases). The CDR3 extends over 13 amino acids. Germline V lookup: CDR1 LGHNA, CDR2 YSLEER. The CDR3 region is CASSLYVGAEAFF. CDR3 nucleotides: TGCGCCAGCAGCCTATACGTGGGGGCTGAGGCTTTCTTT.

This clonotype has ten or more counts. This sequence joins TRBV11-2 and TRBJ1-2; TRBD1 matches 7 bases. V was pared by 7 bases and J by 3 bases, with 8 bases of the junction left unmatched. CDR1 and CDR2 from the germline V gene are SGHAT and FQNNGV. The CDR3 has 14 amino acids. CDR3 in amino acids: CASTIGTGDYGYTF. The DNA of the CDR3 is TGTGCCAGCACCATAGGAACAGGGGACTATGGCTACACCTTC.

This clonotype was detected a few times. The chain recombines TRBV10-3 with TRBJ1-2; 8 positions agree with TRBD1. The germline V gene has CDR1 ENHRY and CDR2 SYGVKD. CDR3 length: 15 amino acids. The J segment lost 4 bases and the V segment lost 3 bases, leaving 7 bases of the junction unmatched. CDR3 sequence: CAISEESGGGYGYTF. In DNA form, the CDR3 reads TGTGCCATCAGTGAAGAGTCAGGGGGCGGCTATGGCTACACCTTC.

This clonotype came up a few times. V usage is TRBV20-1 and J usage is TRBJ2-6; 7 bases are a match to TRBD2. CDR1 is DFQATT and CDR2 is SNEGSKA in the germline V gene (reference sequence). This CDR3 spans 13 amino acids. V lost 5 bases and J lost 3; bases outside the gene matches: 1. Here the CDR3 reads CSAGGVGANVLTF. The CDR3, as DNA: TGCAGTGCTGGGGGGGTTGGGGCCAACGTCCTGACTTTC.